The rows below give T cell receptor beta chains drawn from one sample of a study of cytomegalovirus exposure and HLA in healthy donors. Profiled with immunoSEQ multiplex PCR; TCRdb holds only in-frame clones, not every one. There are about 110,000 clones in the sample; approximately 84% occur only once, and about 1.8% lies in the top ten. The sequenced sample was PBMCs. Source of these receptors: a man aged 35-49 years in good health and CMV-seronegative. Both conserved end residues are part of each CDR3. Each record gives: clone size, V gene, D gene, J gene, CDR3 DNA, CDR3 protein. D genes are given only for firm matches. Clone size appears in some rows only: once, few, many, or a class for an expanded clone.

many	TRBV6-1	TRBD2	TRBJ2-1	TGTGCCAGCAGTGTCGAAGCGGGGGGAGCCAACAATGAGCAGTTCTTC	CASSVEAGGANNEQFF
NA	TRBV29-1	TRBD2	TRBJ2-7	TGCAGCGTTTTGACTAGCGGGGCTTCCGAGCAGTACTTC	CSVLTSGASEQYF
NA	TRBV5-4	TRBD1	TRBJ2-7	TGTGCCAGCAGTCCACAGGGGGCGCGTGAGCAGTACTTC	CASSPQGAREQYF
few	TRBV6-1	NA	TRBJ1-6	TGTGCCAGCAGTACGGGGGGATGGGTTGAGTCACCCCTCCACTTT	CASSTGGWVESPLHF
NA	TRBV5-5	TRBD1	TRBJ1-5	TGTGCCAGCAGCCCGGGACAGGGGGGAGTAGGGACCCAGCATTTT	CASSPGQGGVGTQHF
NA	TRBV7-2	NA	TRBJ2-3	TGTGCCAGCAGCTTACAGATAATGCCCACAGATACGCAGTATTTT	CASSLQIMPTDTQYF
NA	TRBV7-9	NA	TRBJ1-5	TGTGCCAGCAGCCCCGGACAGTTCAATCAGCCCCAGCATTTT	CASSPGQFNQPQHF
NA	TRBV29-1	NA	TRBJ2-7	TGCAGCGTCAGATACGAGCAGTACTTC	CSVRYEQYF
NA	TRBV10-3	NA	TRBJ2-7	TGTGCCATCAGTGGAGGGAGTTTCCACGAGCAGTACTTC	CAISGGSFHEQYF
NA	TRBV30	TRBD1	TRBJ1-2	TGTGCCTGGAGCACGACCGGGACAGGCTATGGCTACACCTTC	CAWSTTGTGYGYTF
few	TRBV4-3	TRBD2	TRBJ2-1	TGCGCCAGCAGCCAAGAGCTAGCGGGGGGGCGACGGCAGTTCTTC	CASSQELAGGRRQFF
NA	TRBV20-1	TRBD2	TRBJ2-5	TGCAGTGCCCGGGGGGGAAAGTACTTC	CSARGGKYF
NA	TRBV5-1	NA	TRBJ1-2	TGCGCCAGCAGCTTGGAATACAGGGACTATGGCTACACCTTC	CASSLEYRDYGYTF
NA	TRBV5-4	NA	TRBJ1-1	TGTGCCAGCAGCCCACCGCGGGGCCTGAACACTGAAGCTTTCTTT	CASSPPRGLNTEAFF
NA	TRBV9	TRBD1	TRBJ1-2	TGTGCCAGCAGCTTTACAGGGACAGGGTGGGGCTATGGCTACACCTTC	CASSFTGTGWGYGYTF
NA	TRBV5-1	TRBD1	TRBJ1-1	TGCGCCAGCAGCTTGGGACAGGGGACTTTGAACACTGAAGCTTTCTTT	CASSLGQGTLNTEAFF
NA	TRBV4-2	NA	TRBJ2-4	TGTGCCAGCAGCCAAGATGAGAGGGCCCCGAACATTCAGTACTTC	CASSQDERAPNIQYF
NA	TRBV11-2	NA	TRBJ1-2	TGTGCCAGCAGCCGCGAGGGAGGGACCTATGGCTACACCTTC	CASSREGGTYGYTF
NA	TRBV10-3	NA	TRBJ1-1	TGTGCCATCCGAGGAGTGAACACTGAAGCTTTCTTT	CAIRGVNTEAFF
NA	TRBV6-4	TRBD1	TRBJ2-1	TGTGCCAGCAGTGAAACAGGGGGGTACAATGAGCAGTTCTTC	CASSETGGYNEQFF